These 22 T cell receptor beta chains came from one sample sequenced in a study of CD8+ T cells in alopecia areata. Indicated treatment: oral pan-JAK inhibitor, 5-10 mg twice daily. In each case, RNA was isolated and then reverse transcribed into cDNA as the sequencing template. TCRdb's table, derived via immunoSEQ multiplex PCR, lists solely in-frame clones and lacks some. The table records 90,000 to 150,000 clones, approximately 52% of them present only once. This sample comprised CD8+ T cells sorted from blood, obtained at week 4, from a patient treated with tofacitinib. Receptors were obtained from a human donor with alopecia areata.

This chain uses TRBV27 with TRBJ2-6; 9 bases match TRBD1. This CDR3 comprises 14 residues. V trimming: 8 bases; J trimming: 4 bases; junction bases outside the gene matches: 3. Germline CDR1 MNHEY, CDR2 SMNVEV (reference sequence). Here the CDR3 reads CASGQGPGANVLTF. In DNA, the CDR3 is TGTGCCAGCGGACAGGGGCCCGGGGCCAACGTCCTGACTTTC.

The V call is TRBV29-1, the J call TRBJ2-7, with 11 bases identical to TRBD1. From germline, CDR1 is SQVTM and CDR2 ANQGSEA. This CDR3 region has 13 residues. V lost 7 bases and J lost 7; bases outside the gene matches: 9. For the CDR3, the DNA is TGCAGCGCGGATTCCGGGACAGGGGGTGAGCAGTACTTC. Residues: CSADSGTGGEQYF.

This clone was seen more than once but under ten times. The chain recombines TRBV29-1 with TRBJ2-5; D tentatively fits TRBD1 or TRBD2 (5 bases each). This CDR3 is 14 amino acids long. Germline V gives CDR1 SQVTM, CDR2 ANQGSEA. The germline V and J ends were trimmed by 4 bases and 5 bases, with 17 bases remaining between them. The CDR3 DNA reads as TGCAGCGTTGCCTGGGACCTGCGGTGGGAGACCCAGTACTTC. Translation: CSVAWDLRWETQYF.

The J gene is TRBJ2-3, the V gene TRBV29-1; D may correspond to TRBD1 or TRBD2 (5 bases each). With 7 bases removed from V and 0 bases from J, the gap between germline ends came to 14 bases. CDR1 is SQVTM and CDR2 is ANQGSEA in the germline V gene. The CDR3 has 14 residues. The CDR3 spells CSAEDGASTDTQYF. CDR3 coding DNA: TGCAGCGCCGAAGACGGGGCTAGCACAGATACGCAGTATTTT.

This chain links TRBV2 with TRBJ2-1; 7 bases fit TRBD2. The junction had 8 bases not matched to a gene; V was cut back by 6 bases and J by 3 bases. CDR1 is SNHLY, CDR2 FYNNEI, per germline. The CDR3 is 15 residues long. The CDR3 coding sequence is TGTGCCAGCAGGATAAGCGGGGCGAACTACAATGAGCAGTTCTTC. Translating it yields CASRISGANYNEQFF.

J is TRBJ2-3 and V is TRBV29-1; no reliable D call. Trimming took 8 bases from V and 6 from J, leaving 15 bases between them. Germline CDR1 SQVTM, CDR2 ANQGSEA. This CDR3 has 12 residues. Here the CDR3 reads CSTQQSQDTQYF. CDR3 in DNA: TGCAGCACCCAACAAAGCCAGGATACGCAGTATTTT.

Details on this clone: Distinct nucleotide sequences in the sample also encode this CDR3. The rearrangement links TRBV5-1 to TRBJ2-2, with unresolved D. This CDR3 contains 13 residues. V lost 0 bases to trimming and J lost 6 bases, with 6 bases between them. CDR1 and CDR2 from the germline V gene are SGHRS and YFSETQ. CDR3 bases: TGCGCCAGCAGCTTGGAGGGTTCCGGGGAGCTGTTTTTT. Its translation: CASSLEGSGELFF.

This chain uses TRBV9 with TRBJ2-5, with 8 bases identical to TRBD2. The germline V gene encodes CDR1 SGDLS and CDR2 YYNGEE. This CDR3 has 15 residues. V lost 4 bases, J lost 0 bases, and 5 bases stayed unmatched. CDR3 nucleotides: TGTGCCAGCAGCTTTAGCGGGGAGGACCAAGAGACCCAGTACTTC. Encoded protein: CASSFSGEDQETQYF.

This chain connects TRBV30 to TRBJ2-7; D ambiguous. Germline V gene lookup returns CDR1 GTSNPN and CDR2 SVGIG (reference sequence). Trimming cost V 0 bases and J 2 bases, with 8 bases left between them. This CDR3 has 13 amino acids. CDR3 sequence reads: CAWSVSMTYEQYF. CDR3 nucleotides: TGTGCCTGGAGTGTATCGATGACCTACGAGCAGTACTTC. Full variable domain (rest looked up from reference TRBV30 and TRBJ2-7): SQTIHQWPATLVQPVGSPLSLECTVEGTSNPNLYWYRQAAGRGLQLLFYSVGIGQISSEVPQNLSASRPQDRQFILSSKKLLLSDSGFYLCAWSVSMTYEQYFGPGTRLTVT.

V is TRBV29-1 and J is TRBJ2-1; 7 bases are a match to TRBD1. The CDR3 is made up of 12 amino acids. The junction had 4 bases not matched to a gene; V was cut back by 5 bases and J by 6 bases. In germline, CDR1 is SQVTM, CDR2 ANQGSEA. The CDR3 is CSVRQGSNEQFF. CDR3 bases: TGCAGCGTTAGACAGGGTTCCAATGAGCAGTTCTTC.

The V and J genes are TRBV9 and TRBJ1-1, with a possible D match to TRBD1 (5 bases). The CDR3 has 13 residues. Germline lookup yields CDR1 SGDLS and CDR2 YYNGEE. V was cut by 0 bases and J by 6 bases, with 9 bases left in between. The CDR3 coding sequence is TGTGCCAGCAGCGTAGGTGGGGGGGCTGAAGCTTTCTTT. This gives the protein CASSVGGGAEAFF.

The CDR3 here is CASSSNQGQSGEQYF. CDR3 sequence (DNA): TGTGCCAGCAGTTCTAACCAGGGACAGTCTGGCGAGCAGTACTTC. The V and J genes are TRBV7-9 and TRBJ2-7, with 7 bases aligning to TRBD1. The V segment lost 6 bases and the J segment 6 bases; nucleotides outside the gene matches: 14. Germline CDR1 and CDR2: SEHNR and FQNEAQ (reference sequence). CDR3 length: 15 residues.

Many counts were recorded for this clone. CDR3 protein: CASSLAGTEYMNTEAFF. As DNA, the CDR3 is TGTGCCAGCAGCTTAGCCGGGACAGAATACATGAACACTGAAGCTTTCTTT. The gene calls are TRBV7-3 and TRBJ1-1; 7 bases are shared with TRBD1. Germline loops: CDR1 SGHTA, CDR2 FQGTGA. V shed 2 bases, J shed 0 bases, and the junction held 9 bases outside the gene matches. The CDR3 runs to 17 residues.

For this clone: Sequence at one end of the junction differs from germline and may be a read error. This chain joins TRBV2 and TRBJ2-3, with 8 bases aligning to TRBD2. The V gene's germline CDR1 is SNHLY and CDR2 FYNNEI. The CDR3 has 15 amino acids. CDR3 DNA sequence: TGTGCCAGCAGGGAAGCGGGGGTCTTCACAGATACGCAGTATTTT. Translation: CASREAGVFTDTQYF.

This clone was counted between two and nine times. The J gene is TRBJ1-5, the V gene TRBV30; D ambiguous. The CDR3 is made up of 13 amino acids. Germline loops: CDR1 GTSNPN, CDR2 SVGIG (reference sequence). V was trimmed by 0 bases and J by 0 bases, leaving 3 bases between them. CDR3 amino acids: CAWSVDSNQPQHF. CDR3 nucleotides: TGTGCCTGGAGTGTAGATAGCAATCAGCCCCAGCATTTT.

This clone turned up a few times. This chain links TRBV30 with TRBJ2-5, with 9 bases fitting TRBD2. The CDR3 is made up of 14 amino acids. The V gene end was trimmed by 3 bases and the J gene end by 4 bases; junction bases not matched to a gene: 6. Per the germline V gene, CDR1 is GTSNPN and CDR2 is SVGIG (reference sequence). CDR3 protein: CAWRRAGGPETQYF. For the CDR3, the DNA is TGTGCCTGGAGACGTGCGGGGGGGCCAGAGACCCAGTACTTC.

This sequence joins TRBV18 and TRBJ2-1; D is possibly TRBD1 (6 bases). Trimming took off 5 bases at V and 11 bases at J, with 22 bases between the two ends. The length of the CDR3 is 15 residues. CDR1 is KGHSH, CDR2 LQKENI, per germline. In DNA, the CDR3 is TGTGCCAGCTCAGCACTCCCGGGACATATACAACAGCAGTTCTTC. It translates to CASSALPGHIQQQFF.

This chain links TRBV7-2 with TRBJ2-3; tentatively, D is TRBD2 (5 bases). V lost 1 base and J 4 bases, leaving 12 bases between the germline ends. This CDR3 is built from 15 residues. Germline values: CDR1 SGHTA, CDR2 FQGNSA. The DNA for the CDR3 is TGTGCCAGCAGCTTAGTTGGCGGGTTGGCAGATACGCAGTATTTT. As protein: CASSLVGGLADTQYF.

J is TRBJ2-6 and V is TRBV27, with 7 bases identical to TRBD1. The length of the CDR3 is 16 residues. With 5 bases clipped from V and 4 bases from J, the junction kept 8 bases outside the gene matches. The germline gives CDR1 MNHEY, CDR2 SMNVEV (reference sequence). The CDR3 DNA reads as TGTGCCAGCAGTCGCTTAACAGGGGACGGGGCCAACGTCCTGACTTTC. Translation gives CASSRLTGDGANVLTF. Combining the CDR3 with reference TRBV27 and TRBJ2-6 gives the whole variable domain EAQVTQNPRYLITVTGKKLTVTCSQNMNHEYMSWYRQDPGLGLRQIYYSMNVEVTDKGDVPEGYKVSRKEKRNFPLILESPSPNQTSLYFCASSRLTGDGANVLTFGAGSRLTVL.

This clone occurred once. The rearrangement uses TRBV11-2 and TRBJ2-2; the match to TRBD1 covers 8 bases. CDR1 and CDR2 from the germline V gene are SGHAT and FQNNGV. CDR3 size: 16 residues. The ends lost 4 bases at V and 5 bases at J; junction bases unmatched: 9. The CDR3: CASSSPPGQGTGELFF. The DNA of the CDR3 is TGTGCCAGCAGCTCCCCCCCAGGACAGGGTACCGGGGAGCTGTTTTTT. Supplemented by reference TRBV11-2 and TRBJ2-2, the full variable domain reads EAGVAQSPRYKIIEKRQSVAFWCNPISGHATLYWYQQILGQGPKLLIQFQNNGVVDDSQLPKDRFSAERLKGVDSTLKIQPAKLEDSAVYLCASSSPPGQGTGELFFGEGSRLTVL.

The V and J genes are TRBV27 and TRBJ2-3; D gene uncertain. The CDR3 runs 11 residues. CDR1 and CDR2 (germline): MNHEY, SMNVEV (reference sequence). The V and J ends lost 9 bases and 3 bases respectively, with 7 bases between them. The CDR3 reads CASIPTDTQYF. CDR3 nucleotides: TGTGCCAGTATTCCTACAGATACGCAGTATTTT.

This clone has more than one count but fewer than ten. The chain carries TRBV29-1 and TRBJ2-7; D might be TRBD1 (6 bases). Trimming pared 6 bases from V and 6 bases from J, leaving 12 bases between. CDR1 is SQVTM, CDR2 ANQGSEA, per germline. The CDR3 is 11 residues long. CDR3 sequence: CSVQVGGEQYF. Here the CDR3 DNA reads TGCAGCGTCCAGGTAGGGGGCGAGCAGTACTTC.